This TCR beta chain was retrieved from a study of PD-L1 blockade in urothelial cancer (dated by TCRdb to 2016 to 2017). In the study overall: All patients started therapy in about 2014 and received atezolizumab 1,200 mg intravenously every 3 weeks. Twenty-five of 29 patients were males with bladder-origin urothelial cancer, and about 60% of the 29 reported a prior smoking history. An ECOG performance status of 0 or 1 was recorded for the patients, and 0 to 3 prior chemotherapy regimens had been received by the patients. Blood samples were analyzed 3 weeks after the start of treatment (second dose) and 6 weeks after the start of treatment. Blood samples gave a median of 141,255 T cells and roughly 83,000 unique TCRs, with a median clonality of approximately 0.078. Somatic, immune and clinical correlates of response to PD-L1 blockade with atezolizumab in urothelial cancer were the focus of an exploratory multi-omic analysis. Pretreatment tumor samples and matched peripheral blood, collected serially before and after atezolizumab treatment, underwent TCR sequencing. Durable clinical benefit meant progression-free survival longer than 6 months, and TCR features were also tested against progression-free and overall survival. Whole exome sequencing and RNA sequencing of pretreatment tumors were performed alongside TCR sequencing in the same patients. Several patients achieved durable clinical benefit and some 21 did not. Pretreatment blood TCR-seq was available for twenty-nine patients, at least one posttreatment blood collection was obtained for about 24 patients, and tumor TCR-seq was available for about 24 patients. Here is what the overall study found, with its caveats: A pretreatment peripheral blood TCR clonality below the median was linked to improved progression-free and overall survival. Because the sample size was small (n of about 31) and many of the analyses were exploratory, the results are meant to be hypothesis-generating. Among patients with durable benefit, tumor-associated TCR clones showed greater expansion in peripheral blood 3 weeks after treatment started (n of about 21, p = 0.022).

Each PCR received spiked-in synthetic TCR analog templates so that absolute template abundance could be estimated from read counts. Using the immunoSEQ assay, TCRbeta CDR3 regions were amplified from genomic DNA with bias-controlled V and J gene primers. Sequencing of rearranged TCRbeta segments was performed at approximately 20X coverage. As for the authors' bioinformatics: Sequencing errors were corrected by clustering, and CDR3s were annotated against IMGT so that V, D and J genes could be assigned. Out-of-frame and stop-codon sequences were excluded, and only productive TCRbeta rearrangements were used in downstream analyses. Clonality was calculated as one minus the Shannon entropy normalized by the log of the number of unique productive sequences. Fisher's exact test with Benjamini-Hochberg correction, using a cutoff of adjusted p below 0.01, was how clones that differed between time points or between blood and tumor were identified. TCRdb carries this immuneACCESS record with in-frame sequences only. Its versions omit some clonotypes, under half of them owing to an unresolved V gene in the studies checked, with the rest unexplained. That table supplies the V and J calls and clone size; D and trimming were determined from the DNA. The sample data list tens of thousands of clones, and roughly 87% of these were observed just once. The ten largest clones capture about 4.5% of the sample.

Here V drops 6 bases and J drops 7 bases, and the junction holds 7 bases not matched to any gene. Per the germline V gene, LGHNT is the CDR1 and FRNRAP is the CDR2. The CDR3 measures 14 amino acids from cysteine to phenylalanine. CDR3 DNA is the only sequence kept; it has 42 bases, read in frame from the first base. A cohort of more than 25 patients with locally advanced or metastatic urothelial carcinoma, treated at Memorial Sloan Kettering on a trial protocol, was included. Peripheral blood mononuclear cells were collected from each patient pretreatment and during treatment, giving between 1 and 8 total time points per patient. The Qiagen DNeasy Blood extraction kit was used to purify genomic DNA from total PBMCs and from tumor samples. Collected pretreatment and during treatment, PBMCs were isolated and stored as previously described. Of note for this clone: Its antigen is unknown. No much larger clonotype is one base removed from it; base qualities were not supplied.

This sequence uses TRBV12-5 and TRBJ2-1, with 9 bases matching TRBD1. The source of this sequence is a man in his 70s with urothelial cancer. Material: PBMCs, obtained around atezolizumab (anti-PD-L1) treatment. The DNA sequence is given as TGTGCTAGTGGAGAGGGGACAGGGTGGAATGAGCAGTTCTTC. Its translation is CASGEGTGWNEQFF.